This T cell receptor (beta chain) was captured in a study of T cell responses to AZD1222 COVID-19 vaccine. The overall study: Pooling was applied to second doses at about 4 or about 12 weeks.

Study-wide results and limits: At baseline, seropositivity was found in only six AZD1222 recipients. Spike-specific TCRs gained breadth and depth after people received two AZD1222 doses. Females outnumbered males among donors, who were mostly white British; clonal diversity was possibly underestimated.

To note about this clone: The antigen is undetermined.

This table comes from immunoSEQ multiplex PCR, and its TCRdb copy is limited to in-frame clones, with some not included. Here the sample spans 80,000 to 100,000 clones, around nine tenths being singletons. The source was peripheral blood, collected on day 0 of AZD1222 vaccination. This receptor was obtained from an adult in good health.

The CDR3 here is CASSLSGQGARGEQYF. CDR3 nucleotide sequence: TGTGCCAGCAGCTTGAGCGGACAGGGGGCGCGAGGAGAGCAGTACTTC. The V gene is TRBV5-6, the J gene TRBJ2-7, with 11 bases fitting TRBD1. The germline V gene has CDR1 SGHDT and CDR2 YYEEEE. The CDR3 has 16 residues. The junction had 10 bases not matched to a gene; V was cut back by 1 base and J by 7 bases. Looking up the rest from reference TRBV5-6 and TRBJ2-7 gives the full variable domain: DAGVTQSPTHLIKTRGQQVTLRCSPKSGHDTVSWYQQALGQGPQFIFQYYEEEERQRGNFPDRFSGHQFPNYSSELNVNALLLGDSALYLCASSLSGQGARGEQYFGPGTRLTVT.